These T cell receptor beta chains were read from a single sample in a study of identical twins. MiXCR, run by TCRdb on the 5' RACE reads, gives a single entry per CDR3 protein. The top ten clones hold roughly 0.56% of a sample with around 480,000 distinct CDR3 sequences, over 12% of them seen once. The same sample was also studied in work on yellow fever vaccine responses in identical twins.

The specimen sequenced was CD4+ T cells sorted from blood. These receptors originate from a woman under 30 in good health. Each CDR3 is given with its conserved first and last residue. A D gene is named only where the DNA matches it firmly. Size tells how often a clone was seen (once, few, many) or the class of an expanded clone, and some rows leave it out.

>TRBV12-5|NA|TRBJ2-2|20|TRBD2
CASGLDLTSAGLANTGELFF
TGTGCTAGTGGTTTGGACCTGACTAGCGCAGGACTCGCGAACACCGGGGAGCTGTTTTTT
>TRBV12-3/TRBV12-4|many|TRBJ2-7|17|NA
CASSRRGAGRFSYEQYF
TGTGCCAGCAGCCGAAGGGGGGCCGGTAGATTCTCCTACGAGCAGTACTTC
>TRBV3-1|few|TRBJ2-3|15|TRBD1
CASSHGTGRTDTQYF
TGTGCCAGCAGCCACGGGACAGGTCGCACAGATACGCAGTATTTT
>TRBV7-2|few|TRBJ2-7|14|TRBD2
CASSFGLAAGEQYF
TGTGCCAGCAGCTTCGGACTAGCCGCCGGCGAGCAGTACTTC
>TRBV20-1|NA|TRBJ2-1|15|TRBD2
CSARELTSGLNEQFF
TGCAGTGCTAGAGAATTGACTAGCGGGCTTAATGAGCAGTTCTTC
>TRBV20-1|many|TRBJ1-1|12|NA
CSATQRVTEAFF
TGCAGTGCTACCCAGCGGGTTACTGAAGCTTTCTTT
>TRBV28|few|TRBJ2-2|15|NA
CASSLELARTGELFF
TGTGCCAGCAGTTTGGAGTTAGCGAGAACCGGGGAGCTGTTTTTT
>TRBV2|NA|TRBJ1-5|14|NA
CASSEQGSNQPQHF
TGTGCCAGCAGTGAACAGGGTTCCAATCAGCCCCAGCATTTT
>TRBV28|NA|TRBJ2-4|16|TRBD2
CASSLSGRPAKNIQYF
TGTGCCAGCAGTTTAAGCGGGAGGCCGGCCAAAAACATTCAGTACTTC
>TRBV6-1|NA|TRBJ2-7|14|NA
CASRNRQDSYEQYF
TGTGCCAGCAGGAATAGACAGGACTCCTACGAGCAGTACTTC
>TRBV7-2|NA|TRBJ2-1|15|TRBD1
CASSLGGQGLHEQFF
TGTGCCAGCAGCTTAGGGGGACAGGGACTACATGAGCAGTTCTTC
>TRBV5-1|few|TRBJ1-1|16|NA
CASSSALLGGVTEAFF
TGCGCCAGCAGCTCAGCCTTGTTGGGTGGGGTCACTGAAGCTTTCTTT
>TRBV6-1|NA|TRBJ1-1|13|TRBD1
CASGRGDSTEAFF
TGTGCCAGCGGCAGGGGGGACAGCACTGAAGCTTTCTTT
>TRBV29-1|NA|TRBJ2-7|12|NA
CSVGDPFSEQYF
TGCAGCGTGGGGGATCCCTTTTCCGAGCAGTACTTC
>TRBV2|NA|TRBJ2-7|13|NA
CASSDGGSYEQYF
TGTGCCAGCAGTGACGGCGGCTCCTACGAGCAGTACTTC
>TRBV5-1|many|TRBJ2-7|15|TRBD1
CASRWTGETSYEQYF
TGCGCCAGCAGGTGGACAGGGGAGACCTCCTACGAGCAGTACTTC